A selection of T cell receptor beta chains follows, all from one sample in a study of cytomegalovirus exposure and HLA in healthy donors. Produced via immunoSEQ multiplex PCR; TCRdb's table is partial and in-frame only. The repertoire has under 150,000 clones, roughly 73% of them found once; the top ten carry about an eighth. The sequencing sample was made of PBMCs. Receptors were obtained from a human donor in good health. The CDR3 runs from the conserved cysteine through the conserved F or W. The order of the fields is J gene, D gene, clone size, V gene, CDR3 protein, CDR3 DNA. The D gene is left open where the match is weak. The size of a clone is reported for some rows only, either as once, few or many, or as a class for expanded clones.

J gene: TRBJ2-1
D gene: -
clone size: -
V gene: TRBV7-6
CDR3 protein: CASSFGSSYNEQFF
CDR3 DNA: TGTGCCAGCAGCTTTGGCTCGTCCTACAATGAGCAGTTCTTC

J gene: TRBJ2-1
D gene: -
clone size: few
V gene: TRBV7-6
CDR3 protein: CASSSDLNEQFF
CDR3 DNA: TGTGCCAGCAGCTCCGACTTGAATGAGCAGTTCTTC

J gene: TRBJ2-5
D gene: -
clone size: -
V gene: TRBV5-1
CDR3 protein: CASSLQGVAETQYF
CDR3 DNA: TGCGCCAGCAGCCTGCAAGGGGTGGCGGAGACCCAGTACTTC

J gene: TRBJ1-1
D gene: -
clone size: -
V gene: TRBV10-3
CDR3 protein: CAIREQGSTEAFF
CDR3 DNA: TGTGCCATCAGAGAACAGGGTTCCACTGAAGCTTTCTTT

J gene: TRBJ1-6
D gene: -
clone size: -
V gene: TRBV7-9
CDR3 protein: CASSLGTTGNSPLHF
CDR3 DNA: TGTGCCAGCAGCTTAGGCACTACGGGAAATTCACCCCTCCACTTT

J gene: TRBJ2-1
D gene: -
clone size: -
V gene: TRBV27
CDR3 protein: CASSTGEYNEQFF
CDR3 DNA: TGTGCCAGCAGTACCGGGGAATACAATGAGCAGTTCTTC

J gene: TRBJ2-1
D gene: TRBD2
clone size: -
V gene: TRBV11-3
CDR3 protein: CASSSSGSEQFF
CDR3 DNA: TGTGCCAGCAGCTCTAGCGGCAGTGAGCAGTTCTTC

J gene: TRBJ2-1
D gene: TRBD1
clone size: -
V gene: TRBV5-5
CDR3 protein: CASSVEGQGYNEQFF
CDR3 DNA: TGTGCCAGCAGCGTAGAGGGACAGGGGTACAATGAGCAGTTCTTC

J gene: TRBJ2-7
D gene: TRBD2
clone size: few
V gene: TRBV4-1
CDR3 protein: CASSQYLGLASYEQYF
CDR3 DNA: TGCGCCAGCAGCCAATATCTGGGACTAGCCTCATACGAGCAGTACTTC

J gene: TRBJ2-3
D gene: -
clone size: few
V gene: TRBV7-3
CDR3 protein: CASSLASLADTQYF
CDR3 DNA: TGTGCCAGCAGCTTAGCTAGTCTGGCAGATACGCAGTATTTT

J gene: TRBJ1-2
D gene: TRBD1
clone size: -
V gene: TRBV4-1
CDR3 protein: CASSLTKGASGYTF
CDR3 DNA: TGCGCCAGCAGCCTCACAAAGGGGGCGAGTGGCTACACCTTC

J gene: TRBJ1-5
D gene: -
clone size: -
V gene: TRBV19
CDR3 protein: CASISRGFQGQPQHF
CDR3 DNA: TGTGCCAGTATCTCGAGGGGGTTCCAGGGGCAGCCCCAGCATTTT

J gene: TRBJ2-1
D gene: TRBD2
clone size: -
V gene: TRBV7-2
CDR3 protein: CASSSNFAGLADNEQFF
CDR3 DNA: TGTGCCAGCAGCTCCAACTTTGCGGGACTAGCGGATAATGAGCAGTTCTTC

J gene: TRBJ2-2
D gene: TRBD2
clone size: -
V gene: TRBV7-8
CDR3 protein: CASSRPTSGGVYTGELFF
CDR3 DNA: TGTGCCAGCAGCCGACCGACTAGCGGGGGGGTGTACACCGGGGAGCTGTTTTTT

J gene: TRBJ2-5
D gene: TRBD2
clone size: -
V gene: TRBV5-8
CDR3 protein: CASSYGTSGQETQYF
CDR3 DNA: TGTGCCAGCAGCTACGGGACTAGCGGCCAAGAGACCCAGTACTTC

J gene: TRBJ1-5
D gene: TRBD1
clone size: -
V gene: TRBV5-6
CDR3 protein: CASSARRTGENQPQHF
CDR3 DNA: TGTGCCAGCAGCGCTCGCCGGACAGGCGAAAATCAGCCCCAGCATTTT

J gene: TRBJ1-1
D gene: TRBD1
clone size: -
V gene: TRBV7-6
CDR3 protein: CASSKTGERTEAFF
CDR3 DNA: TGTGCCAGCAGCAAAACAGGGGAGCGCACTGAAGCTTTCTTT

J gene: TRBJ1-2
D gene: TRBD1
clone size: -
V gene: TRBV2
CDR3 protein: CASTEQGATYLGYTF
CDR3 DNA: TGTGCCAGCACAGAGCAGGGGGCAACGTATCTTGGCTACACCTTC

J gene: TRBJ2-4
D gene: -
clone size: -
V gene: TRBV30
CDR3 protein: CAWSGGSGNIQYF
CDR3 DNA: TGTGCCTGGAGTGGTGGGAGTGGGAACATTCAGTACTTC

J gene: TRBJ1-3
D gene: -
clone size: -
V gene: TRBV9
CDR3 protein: CASSVGHDSGNTIYF
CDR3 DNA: TGTGCCAGCAGCGTAGGACACGATTCTGGAAACACCATATATTTT